Below are 3 T cell receptor beta chains sequenced from a single sample in a study of cytomegalovirus exposure and HLA in healthy donors. Method: immunoSEQ multiplex PCR; TCRdb's copy keeps in-frame clones and lacks some. The profile shows tens of thousands of clones, roughly 90% of them singletons. Sample: PBMCs. Receptors originate from a woman aged 18 to 35 in good health and CMV-seronegative.

The chain combines TRBV21-1 with TRBJ2-2; TRBD2 is the table's D call and was not checked against the DNA. TRBV21-1 has pseudogene status. The CDR3 spans 12 residues. CDR3 DNA sequence: TGTGCCAGCAGCAAACCTAGCGGGGAGCTGTTTTTT. Translating it yields CASSKPSGELFF.

The chain is built from TRBV18 and TRBJ2-7; 10 bases fit TRBD2. The V segment lost 2 bases and the J segment 0 bases; nucleotides outside the gene matches: 13. CDR1 KGHSH and CDR2 LQKENI come from the germline V gene. The CDR3 extends over 19 amino acids. CDR3 residues: CASSPVASGSPTSSYEQYF. CDR3 coding DNA: TGTGCCAGCTCACCAGTAGCTAGCGGGAGTCCGACATCCTCCTACGAGCAGTACTTC.

This clone was recorded once. The rearrangement uses TRBV6-4 and TRBJ2-1; D uncertain. Germline V gene lookup returns CDR1 MRHNA and CDR2 SNTAGT. The germline V and J ends were trimmed by 9 bases and 7 bases, with 16 bases remaining between them. The CDR3 is 13 amino acids. CDR3 loop: CASSIGPINEQFF. CDR3 in DNA: TGTGCCAGTTCAATTGGGCCGATAAATGAGCAGTTCTTC.